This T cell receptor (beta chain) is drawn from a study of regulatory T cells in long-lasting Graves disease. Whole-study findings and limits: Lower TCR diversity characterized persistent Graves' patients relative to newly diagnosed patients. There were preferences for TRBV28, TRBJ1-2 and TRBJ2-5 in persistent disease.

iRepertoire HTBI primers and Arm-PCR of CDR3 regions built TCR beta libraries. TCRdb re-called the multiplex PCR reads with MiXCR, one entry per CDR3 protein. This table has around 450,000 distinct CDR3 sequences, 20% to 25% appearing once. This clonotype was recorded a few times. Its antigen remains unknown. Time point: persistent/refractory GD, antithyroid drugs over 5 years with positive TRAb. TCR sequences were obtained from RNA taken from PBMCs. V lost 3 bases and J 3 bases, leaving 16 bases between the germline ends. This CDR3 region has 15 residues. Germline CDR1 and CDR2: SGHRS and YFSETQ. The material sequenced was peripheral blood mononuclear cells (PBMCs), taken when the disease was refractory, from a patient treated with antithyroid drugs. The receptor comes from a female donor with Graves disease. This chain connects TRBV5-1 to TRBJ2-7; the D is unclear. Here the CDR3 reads CASSSSSANLYEQYF. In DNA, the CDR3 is TGCGCCAGCAGCTCCTCAAGCGCGAACCTCTACGAGCAGTACTTC.